Listed below are T cell receptor beta chains from one sample, sequenced in a study of T cell changes during pregnancy in multiple sclerosis. The protocol was immunoSEQ multiplex PCR, while the TCRdb copy is restricted to in-frame clones and leaves out a portion. The sample includes 59,000 or so clones, roughly 92% of them seen just once. The specimen comprised peripheral blood, sampled in the third trimester of pregnancy. The receptor source for this set is a female donor in good health, enrolled as a control in a pregnancy study. Each CDR3 is given with its conserved first and last residue. The D gene is left open where the match is weak. A clone size is listed for some rows: how often the clone was seen (once, few, many), or a class if it is expanded.

d_gene	v_gene	j_gene	abundance	CDR3aa	CDR3nt
NA	TRBV28	TRBJ2-1	NA	CASSFSGEGNEQFF	TGTGCCAGCAGTTTCTCAGGGGAAGGTAATGAGCAGTTCTTC
TRBD1	TRBV18	TRBJ2-4	NA	CASSPGTGNIQYF	TGTGCCAGCTCTCCCGGGACAGGGAACATTCAGTACTTC
NA	TRBV5-1	TRBJ2-5	once	CASSLEVLGGVGETQYF	TGCGCCAGCAGCTTGGAGGTCTTAGGGGGTGTAGGAGAGACCCAGTACTTC
TRBD1	TRBV5-4	TRBJ2-1	NA	CASSPDRESYNEQFF	TGTGCCAGCAGCCCGGACAGGGAATCCTACAATGAGCAGTTCTTC
TRBD1	TRBV6-5	TRBJ2-5	NA	CASSPDRVGQETQYF	TGTGCCAGCAGTCCTGACAGGGTGGGGCAAGAGACCCAGTACTTC
NA	TRBV5-4	TRBJ2-5	NA	CASSLDSIGRQETQYF	TGTGCCAGCAGCTTGGACTCGATCGGGAGACAAGAGACCCAGTACTTC
TRBD2	TRBV6-5	TRBJ2-7	NA	CASSTDGTSLYEQYF	TGTGCCAGCAGTACCGACGGGACTAGCCTTTACGAGCAGTACTTC
NA	TRBV19	TRBJ2-5	NA	CASSTSTNQETQYF	TGTGCCAGTAGTACGTCGACTAACCAAGAGACCCAGTACTTC
TRBD2	TRBV9	TRBJ2-1	NA	CASSVSGRDDNEQFF	TGTGCCAGCAGCGTAAGCGGGAGGGACGACAATGAGCAGTTCTTC
NA	TRBV30	TRBJ1-2	NA	CAWSTGTPSVTF	TGTGCCTGGAGTACGGGGACCCCTAGCGTAACCTTC
TRBD2	TRBV5-1	TRBJ2-1	NA	CASSFSGTSGGRQFF	TGCGCCAGCAGCTTCTCCGGGACTAGCGGGGGTAGGCAGTTCTTC